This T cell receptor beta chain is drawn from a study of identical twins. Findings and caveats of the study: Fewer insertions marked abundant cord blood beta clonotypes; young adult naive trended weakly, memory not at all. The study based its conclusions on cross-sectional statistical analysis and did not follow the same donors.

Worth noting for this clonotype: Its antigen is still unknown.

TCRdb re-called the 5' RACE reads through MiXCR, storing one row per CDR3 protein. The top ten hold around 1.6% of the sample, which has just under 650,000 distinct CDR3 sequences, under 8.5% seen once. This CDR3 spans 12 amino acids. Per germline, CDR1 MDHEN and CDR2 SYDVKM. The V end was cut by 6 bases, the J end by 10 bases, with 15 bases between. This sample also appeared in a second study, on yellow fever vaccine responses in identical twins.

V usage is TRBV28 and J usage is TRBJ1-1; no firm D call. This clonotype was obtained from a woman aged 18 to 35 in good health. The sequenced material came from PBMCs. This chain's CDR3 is CASSSSGISAFF. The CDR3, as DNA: TGTGCCAGCAGCTCTTCAGGTATTTCAGCTTTCTTT.